This TCR beta chain was sequenced for a study of T cell responses to AZD1222 COVID-19 vaccine. Note on this clone: Its matching antigen is unknown.

Overall study findings and caveats: It should be noted that donors were predominantly white British and more often female, and clonal diversity was possibly underestimated. Recipients of AZD1222 seropositive at baseline numbered only 6 or 7. Reports say nearly half of spike-specific TCRs go after unmutated variant regions. Spike-spanning, vaccine-associated CD4 TCRs were dominant at 160-218 and 743-854.

Germline lookup yields CDR1 SGHRS and CDR2 YFSETQ. V shed 5 bases, J shed 4 bases, and the junction held 14 bases outside the gene matches. The CDR3 loop spans 16 amino acids. Only in-frame clones appear in the TCRdb table, and some are missing; sequencing was by immunoSEQ multiplex PCR. The top ten clones hold 1.5% to 2% of a sample with some 150,000 clones, about 89% of them seen once. The clonotype originates from an adult in good health. This sample comprised peripheral blood, obtained on day 0 of AZD1222 vaccination. J is TRBJ1-2 and V is TRBV5-1, with 7 bases matching TRBD1. The CDR3 nucleotides read TGCGCCAGCAGGGCCGGCTACAGGGGCGCCACCTATGGCTACACCTTC. Its protein is CASRAGYRGATYGYTF.